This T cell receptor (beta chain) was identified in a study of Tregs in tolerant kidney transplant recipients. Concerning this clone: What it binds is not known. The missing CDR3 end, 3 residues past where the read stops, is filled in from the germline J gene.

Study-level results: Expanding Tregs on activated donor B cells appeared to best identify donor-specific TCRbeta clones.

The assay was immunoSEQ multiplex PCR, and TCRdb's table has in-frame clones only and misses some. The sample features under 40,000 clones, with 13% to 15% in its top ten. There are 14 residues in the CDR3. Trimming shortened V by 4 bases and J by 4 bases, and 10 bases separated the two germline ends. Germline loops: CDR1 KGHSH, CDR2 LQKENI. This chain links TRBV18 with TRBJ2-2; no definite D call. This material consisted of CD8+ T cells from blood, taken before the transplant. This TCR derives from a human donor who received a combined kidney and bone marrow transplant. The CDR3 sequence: CASSLTGGTGELFF. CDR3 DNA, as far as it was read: TGTGCCAGCTCACTTACTGGTGGCACCGGGGAG.